By frequency, the clone carrying this T cell receptor (beta chain) is medium-sized. What it recognizes is unknown. 5' RACE with UMI labels generated the TRB cDNA libraries. TCRdb re-called the 5' RACE reads and catalogs CDR3 proteins one per entry, DNA excluded. This sample's table reports fewer than 9,000 distinct CDR3 sequences. In germline, CDR1 is MGHRA, CDR2 YSYEKL. CDR3 length equals 15 residues. The data originate from a study of CXCR3-negative and CXCR3-positive naive CD8 T cells. Overall study findings and caveats: Each naive subset displayed comparably high diversity, whereas memory CD8+ cells displayed much lower diversity.

The source is a human donor in good health. Some clones in this sample may be carry-over from other donors' samples. The sequenced sample consisted of naive CXCR3- CD8+ T cells from blood. Stated subset: CD45RO-CCR7+CD27+CD95- naive CD8+ T cells lacking CXCR3 (TNR3-). The chain combines TRBV4-1 with TRBJ2-1; absent DNA, TCRdb's TRBD2 call cannot be checked. CDR3 amino acids: CASSQDLRAGNEQFF.